This T cell receptor beta chain appears in the sequencing data of a study of T-cell memory formation after mild COVID-19. This CDR3 spans 15 amino acids. CDR1 and CDR2 (germline): MDHEN, SYDVKM. With 5 bases removed from V and 8 bases from J, the gap between germline ends came to 21 bases. TCRdb recomputed calls from the 5' RACE reads with MiXCR, one row per CDR3 protein. The data hold 400,000 to 450,000 distinct CDR3 sequences, with more than 15% observed a single time. This rearrangement joins TRBV28 to TRBJ1-2, with D hard to call. The clonotype was recovered from a man between 18 and 35 years old who had mild COVID-19 (a few samples of this study predate the infection). Cell type and time point are not known. Sequenced material: PBMCs or a T cell subset sorted from them (not recorded which). The CDR3 DNA reads as TGTGCCAGCAGTCGAAGAATCAGGACGGACCAGGGCTACACCTTC. Translation: CASSRRIRTDQGYTF.